This TCR beta chain derives from a study of blood T cell repertoires in COVID-19. The wider study: The samples span acute and convalescent COVID-19 from the United States, Italy and Spain. PBMCs, B-cell-depleted T cells, or T cells provided the cDNA or gDNA that made up the material.

Authors' data handling: Estimation of nucleated cell counts relied on the amplification of reference gene primers. The assay was immunoSEQ multiplex PCR, and TCRdb's table has in-frame clones only and misses some. V and J calls and clone size are given by that table; D and trimming were obtained from the DNA. The sample has some 50,000 clones, more than 80% seen once; the top ten hold 6.4%. Per the germline V gene, CDR1 is SNHLY and CDR2 is FYNNEI. The CDR3 runs 14 residues. Trimming at V came to 6 bases and at J to 10 bases, leaving 7 bases not matched to a gene. V and J are TRBV2 and TRBJ1-6; TRBD1 matches 9 bases. This TCR derives from a man between 65 and 85 years old with active COVID-19. Sequenced: peripheral blood. In DNA, the CDR3 is TGTGCCAGCAGGACCGGGACAGGGAGATCACCCCTCCACTTT. Translation gives CASRTGTGRSPLHF.